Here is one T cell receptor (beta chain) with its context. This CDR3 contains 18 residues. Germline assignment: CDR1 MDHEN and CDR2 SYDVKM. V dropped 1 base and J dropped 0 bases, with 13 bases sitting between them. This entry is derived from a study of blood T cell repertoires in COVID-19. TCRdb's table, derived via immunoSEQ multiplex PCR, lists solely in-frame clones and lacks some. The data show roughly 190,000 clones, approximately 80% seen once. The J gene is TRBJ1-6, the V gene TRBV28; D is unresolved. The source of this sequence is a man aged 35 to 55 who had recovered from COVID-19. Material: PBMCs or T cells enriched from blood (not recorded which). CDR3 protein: CASSLSPRGSSYNSPLHF. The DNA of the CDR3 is TGTGCCAGCAGTTTATCCCCTCGGGGAAGCTCCTATAATTCACCCCTCCACTTT. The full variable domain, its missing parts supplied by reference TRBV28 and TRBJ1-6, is DVKVTQSSRYLVKRTGEKVFLECVQDMDHENMFWYRQDPGLGLRLIYFSYDVKMKEKGDIPEGYSVSREKKERFSLILESASTNQTSMYLCASSLSPRGSSYNSPLHFGNGTRLTVT.